Below, 18 T cell receptor beta chains from the same sample are listed, as sequenced in a study of cytomegalovirus exposure and HLA in healthy donors. Vbeta (60) and Jbeta (13) primers were used in the PCR. The assay was immunoSEQ multiplex PCR, and TCRdb's table has in-frame clones only and misses some. Found here are tens of thousands of clones, under 90% of them singletons; the top ten hold roughly 3.8%. The sequencing input was PBMCs. Receptor source: a man aged 50 to 59 in good health and CMV-seronegative.

This chain uses TRBV6-1 with TRBJ2-5; TRBD2 matches at 8 bases. The DNA end lines up better with TRBJ2-7; the J call may be wrong. The length of the CDR3 is 14 residues. Germline lookup yields CDR1 MNHNS and CDR2 SASEGT. The CDR3 nucleotides are TGTGCCAGCAGGATCACTAGCGGAAGCTACGAGCAGTACTTC. It is translated as CASRITSGSYEQYF.

J is TRBJ1-2 and V is TRBV6-1; D is undetermined. The V end was cut by 4 bases, the J end by 5 bases, with 11 bases between. Looked up from germline, CDR1 is MNHNS and CDR2 is SASEGT. The CDR3 has 13 amino acids. The CDR3 loop reads CASSGGLLYGYTF. For the CDR3, the DNA is TGTGCCAGCAGTGGAGGACTGCTGTATGGCTACACCTTC.

This chain joins TRBV28 and TRBJ2-7, with 7 bases identical to TRBD2. Germline CDR1 reads MDHEN; CDR2 reads SYDVKM. The CDR3 consists of 17 residues. Losses at the gene ends were 6 bases for V and 7 bases for J; bases not matched to a gene: 21. CDR3 sequence: CASSLLGSGMTPREQYF. The CDR3 DNA follows: TGTGCCAGCAGCCTTCTGGGAAGCGGGATGACCCCTCGGGAGCAGTACTTC.

A single count supports this clone. This chain uses TRBV19 with TRBJ2-1; D gene unclear. The germline gives CDR1 LNHDA, CDR2 SQIVND (reference sequence). CDR3 length: 15 residues. V was cut by 1 base and J by 0 bases, with 7 bases left in between. CDR3 loop: CASSIAFSSYNEQFF. The CDR3 DNA sequence: TGTGCCAGTAGTATAGCTTTCAGCTCCTACAATGAGCAGTTCTTC.

The chain recombines TRBV9 with TRBJ1-2; D is uncertain. The V and J ends lost 3 bases and 8 bases respectively, with 14 bases between them. The CDR3 is made up of 13 amino acids. The germline V gene has CDR1 SGDLS and CDR2 YYNGEE. In DNA form, the CDR3 reads TGTGCCAGCAGCGCTACGGGATTCAAGGGCTACACCTTC. Encoded protein: CASSATGFKGYTF.

The genes are TRBV9 and TRBJ1-3; no definite D call. Trimming removed 0 bases from V and 5 bases from J, with 6 bases in between. The germline V gene encodes CDR1 SGDLS and CDR2 YYNGEE. The CDR3 runs to 13 residues. The CDR3 here is CASSVDSRNTIYF. DNA for the CDR3: TGTGCCAGCAGCGTAGACTCCCGAAACACCATATATTTT.

The chain joins TRBV6-4 to TRBJ1-1; D unclear. This CDR3 is 13 amino acids long. Germline values: CDR1 MRHNA, CDR2 SNTAGT. V was clipped by 6 bases and J by 1 base, with 9 bases between them. The CDR3 is CASREQENTEAFF. The CDR3 DNA sequence: TGTGCCAGCAGAGAGCAAGAGAACACTGAAGCTTTCTTT.

The chain is built from TRBV6-5 and TRBJ2-7; possibly TRBD1 for D (5 bases). Trimming removed 0 bases at V and 5 bases at J, with 11 bases between. The CDR3 is 14 amino acids. Germline CDR1 and CDR2: MNHEY and SVGAGI. DNA for the CDR3: TGTGCCAGCAGTTACTCCGGCAGGGCCCACGAGCAGTACTTC. Amino acid sequence: CASSYSGRAHEQYF.

V is TRBV11-3 and J is TRBJ2-5, with TRBD1 matching 7 bases. The trim removed 1 base at V and 4 bases at J, leaving 6 bases unmatched. Germline CDR1 is SGHNT and CDR2 is YENEEA. CDR3 length: 15 residues. The CDR3 protein is CASSLGTGVTETQYF. The CDR3 coding sequence is TGTGCCAGCAGCTTAGGAACAGGGGTAACAGAGACCCAGTACTTC.

The gene calls are TRBV7-9 and TRBJ2-1; D perhaps matches TRBD1 (6 bases). The CDR3 sequence is 16 residues long. V shed 3 bases and J shed 0 bases, with 12 bases lying between them. Germline loops: CDR1 SEHNR, CDR2 FQNEAQ (reference sequence). The CDR3 loop reads CASSFTTGPSYNEQFF. The CDR3 nucleotides read TGTGCCAGCAGCTTCACTACAGGGCCCTCCTACAATGAGCAGTTCTTC.

This clone was seen more than once but under ten times. The rearrangement joins TRBV5-6 to TRBJ2-6; tentative D call: TRBD1 (5 bases). The CDR3 contains 15 residues. Germline V gene data show CDR1 as SGHDT and CDR2 as YYEEEE. V lost 0 bases and J 2 bases, leaving 6 bases between the germline ends. The CDR3 nucleotides read TGTGCCAGCAGCTTGGAGGGGACTGGGGCCAACGTCCTGACTTTC. Protein sequence: CASSLEGTGANVLTF.

J is TRBJ1-4 and V is TRBV9; possibly TRBD1 for D (6 bases). Between the trimmed V and J ends, which lost 0 bases and 8 bases, there was a span of 11 bases. Germline CDR1 and CDR2: SGDLS and YYNGEE. This CDR3 has 14 residues. The CDR3 loop reads CASSVGQGNEKLFF. DNA of the CDR3: TGTGCCAGCAGCGTAGGGCAGGGGAACGAAAAACTGTTTTTT.

This chain uses TRBV30 with TRBJ1-3, with 7 bases aligning to TRBD1. This CDR3 has 14 residues. Unmatched junction bases numbered 4, after V lost 2 bases and J lost 3 bases. Germline V gene lookup returns CDR1 GTSNPN and CDR2 SVGIG (reference sequence). The DNA for the CDR3 is TGTGCCTGGAGTAGCCAGGGGGTTGGAAACACCATATATTTT. Its protein product is CAWSSQGVGNTIYF.

In DNA form, the CDR3 reads TGTGCCAGCAGCTTGGGGAGGACAGGGACTGGCCCCGGGGAGCTGTTTTTT. Translated, it gives CASSLGRTGTGPGELFF. The gene calls are TRBV5-8 and TRBJ2-2; 8 bases fit TRBD1. Germline assignment: CDR1 SGHTS and CDR2 YDEGEE. The CDR3 loop spans 17 amino acids. J gave up 6 bases and V 0 bases, and 10 bases lay outside the gene matches.

The J gene is TRBJ2-4, the V gene TRBV4-1; TRBD2 aligns across 11 bases. The V segment lost 0 bases and the J segment 9 bases; nucleotides outside the gene matches: 10. Germline V gene lookup returns CDR1 MGHRA and CDR2 YSYEKL. CDR3 length equals 17 residues. CDR3 coding DNA: TGCGCCAGCAGCCAAGATAGCGGGAGGGATTTTCGGAGCATTCAGTACTTC. The encoded protein is CASSQDSGRDFRSIQYF.

This clone was picked up one time. The conserved final phenylalanine or tryptophan is absent from the CDR3, which likely points to a read error. The chain has TRBV6-1 and TRBJ2-7; 12 nucleotides line up with TRBD2. Trimming took 7 bases from V and 5 from J; bases not matched to a gene: 9. The length of the CDR3 is 15 residues. CDR1 and CDR2 from the germline V gene are MNHNS and SASEGT. The CDR3 DNA reads TGTGCCAGCACCGAGCTAGCGGGAGGGATCCACGAGCAGTACCTC. This sequence encodes CASTELAGGIHEQYL.

The V and J genes are TRBV7-3 and TRBJ2-1, with 9 positions matching TRBD1. Trimming at V came to 6 bases and at J to 8 bases, leaving 8 bases not matched to a gene. CDR1 and CDR2 (germline): SGHTA, FQGTGA. The CDR3 totals 14 residues. CDR3: CASSSGTGNDEQFF. CDR3 nucleotide sequence: TGTGCCAGCAGTTCCGGGACAGGGAATGATGAGCAGTTCTTC.

V gene TRBV6-1 combines with J gene TRBJ1-2; TRBD1 matches at 7 bases. V lost 6 bases and J lost 6; bases outside the gene matches: 10. Germline CDR1 reads MNHNS; CDR2 reads SASEGT. The CDR3 has 14 residues. As DNA, the CDR3 is TGTGCCAGCAGGGTCCTAGACAGGGACCATGGCTACACCTTC. Its protein is CASRVLDRDHGYTF.